The rows below give T cell receptor beta chains drawn from one sample of a study of cytomegalovirus exposure and HLA in healthy donors. Clones were read by immunoSEQ multiplex PCR, and TCRdb kept only the in-frame ones, dropping some. The sample yields about 210,000 clones, 82% seen once. Sequencing used PBMCs. The origin of the receptors is a man between 35 and 55 years old in good health and CMV-seropositive. Each CDR3 is given with its conserved first and last residue. The order of the fields is V gene, clone size, J gene, D gene, CDR3 DNA, CDR3 protein. D genes are given only for firm matches. Size is stated for part of the rows, as once, few or many counts, or as a class when the clone is expanded.

TRBV7-9,NA,TRBJ2-7,TRBD2,TGTGCCAGCAGCCCCGGGACTAGCGGAGACTACGAGCAGTACTTC,CASSPGTSGDYEQYF
TRBV19,NA,TRBJ2-1,TRBD2,TGTGCCAGTAGTACTAGCGGGAGCTCCTACAATGAGCAGTTCTTC,CASSTSGSSYNEQFF
TRBV5-1,NA,TRBJ1-3,TRBD1,TGCGCCAGCAGCACAGGGGGAGAGGTCGCTGGAAACACCATATATTTT,CASSTGGEVAGNTIYF
TRBV7-7,few,TRBJ2-5,TRBD2,TGTGCCAGCAGCCAACTAGCGGGAGGGTCCCAAGAGACCCAGTACTTC,CASSQLAGGSQETQYF
TRBV2,few,TRBJ2-3,TRBD1,TGTGCCAGCGGGGGACAGAGCAATACGCAGTATTTT,CASGGQSNTQYF
TRBV6-1,NA,TRBJ1-2,NA,TGTGCCAGCAGGCAGGGGCTCCTTTATGGCTACACCTTC,CASRQGLLYGYTF
TRBV7-9,NA,TRBJ2-5,TRBD2,TGTGCCAGCAGCTTGTGGCGGGAGGATGGAGAGACCCAGTACTTC,CASSLWREDGETQYF
TRBV27,NA,TRBJ1-1,TRBD1,TGTGCCAGCAGTCAATTGGGGACAGGAAAGAACACTGAAGCTTTCTTT,CASSQLGTGKNTEAFF
TRBV11-1,few,TRBJ1-2,TRBD1,TGTGCCAGCAGCCAGCGAGGGGGCGTCGTAAGCTACACCTTC,CASSQRGGVVSYTF
TRBV27,NA,TRBJ2-2,NA,TGTGCCAGCAGTTTATCGGCTAGCGACTACACCGGGGAGCTGTTTTTT,CASSLSASDYTGELFF
TRBV5-1,NA,TRBJ2-2,NA,TGCGCCAGCAGCAAGACAATAGGGGAGCTGTTTTTT,CASSKTIGELFF
TRBV18,NA,TRBJ1-4,TRBD1,TGTGCCAGCTCACCACGTCCGGGACAGGGGGGTGAAAAACTGTTTTTT,CASSPRPGQGGEKLFF
TRBV30,NA,TRBJ1-1,NA,TGTGCCTGGAGTGGGACTCAAGCAAACACTGAAGCTTTCTTT,CAWSGTQANTEAFF
TRBV2,NA,TRBJ2-5,TRBD1,TGTGCCAGCAGTGAGGGACAGCCGGGGCAAGAGACCCAGTACTTC,CASSEGQPGQETQYF
TRBV5-3,few,TRBJ2-5,TRBD1,TGTGCCAGAAGAACAAATCTTCCGGGACAGGGGGTAGAGACCCAGTACTTC,CARRTNLPGQGVETQYF
TRBV5-5,NA,TRBJ1-1,NA,TGTGCCAGCAGCTTCACACAAGCTGAAGCTTTCTTT,CASSFTQAEAFF
TRBV7-9,NA,TRBJ1-1,NA,TGTGCCAGCAGCCCCTCCGGGATGAACACTGAAGCTTTCTTT,CASSPSGMNTEAFF
TRBV7-7,once,TRBJ2-5,TRBD1,TGTGCCAGCAGCGTCGGGACAGGGATAGAGACCCAGTACTTC,CASSVGTGIETQYF
TRBV27,once,TRBJ1-4,NA,TGTGCCAGCAGTTTACTAACTAATGAAAAACTGTTTTTT,CASSLLTNEKLFF
TRBV5-4,NA,TRBJ1-2,NA,TGTGCCAGCAGCTCCAGGCCTAACTATGGCTACACCTTC,CASSSRPNYGYTF
TRBV29-1,few,TRBJ2-1,TRBD2,TGCAGCGTTAGCGGGAGGCCGAGGCGCGGCAATGAGCAGTTCTTC,CSVSGRPRRGNEQFF
TRBV29-1,NA,TRBJ2-1,TRBD2,TGCAGCACTGTGGGCGGACTAGCGGGAGATGAGCAGTTCTTC,CSTVGGLAGDEQFF
TRBV25-1,NA,TRBJ2-5,TRBD2,TGTGCCAGCAGTGAAAGTCTGGGCGGGGGAGAGACCCAGTACTTC,CASSESLGGGETQYF
TRBV6-6,many,TRBJ1-1,NA,TGTGCCAGCAGTCGAAAGGACAGTGAAGCTTTCTTT,CASSRKDSEAFF